Following are 17 T cell receptor beta chains from one sample sequenced in a study of T cells in tuberculosis. Time point indicated: new active TB diagnosis, blood taken before or within 7 days of starting treatment. TCRdb's table, derived via immunoSEQ multiplex PCR, lists solely in-frame clones and lacks some. Of roughly 35,000 clones listed, just over 90% were seen once; the top ten hold 7%. The specimen comprised PBMCs, sampled at tuberculosis diagnosis. Source of these receptors: an adult with tuberculosis. Some clones in this sample may be carry-over from other donors' samples.

The chain employs TRBV4-1 and TRBJ2-4, with TRBD1 as a possible D gene (5 bases). The CDR3 has 16 residues. V gave up 3 bases and J gave up 4 bases, with 16 bases separating them. CDR1 MGHRA and CDR2 YSYEKL come from the germline V gene. The CDR3 loop is CASSQPPKGSKNIQYF. Here the CDR3 DNA reads TGCGCCAGCAGCCAGCCACCCAAGGGGTCTAAAAACATTCAGTACTTC.

The V call is TRBV5-1, the J call TRBJ2-2; TRBD2 matches at 9 bases. The CDR3 has 16 residues. Trimming cost V 4 bases and J 3 bases; bases outside gene matches: 7. Germline V gene sequence: CDR1 SGHRS, CDR2 YFSETQ. The CDR3 region is CASSPSGVGYTGELFF. CDR3 DNA: TGCGCCAGCAGCCCTAGCGGGGTGGGCTACACCGGGGAGCTGTTTTTT. The complete variable domain, with remaining parts taken from reference TRBV5-1 and TRBJ2-2, reads KAGVTQTPRYLIKTRGQQVTLSCSPISGHRSVSWYQQTPGQGLQFLFEYFSETQRNKGNFPGRFSGRQFSNSRSEMNVSTLELGDSALYLCASSPSGVGYTGELFFGEGSRLTVL.

This clone was observed a single time. The rearrangement uses TRBV19 and TRBJ1-2; D might be TRBD1 (6 bases). In germline, CDR1 is LNHDA, CDR2 SQIVND (reference sequence). This CDR3 is 14 amino acids long. Deletions cut 2 bases from V and 10 bases from J, with 17 bases between. Here the CDR3 DNA reads TGTGCCAGTAGTATACAGGGCCGAGGGGGAGACTACACCTTC. This gives the protein CASSIQGRGGDYTF.

V is TRBV9 and J is TRBJ1-1, with D possibly TRBD1 on 6 matching bases. The CDR3 is 17 amino acids. CDR1 SGDLS and CDR2 YYNGEE come from the germline V gene. V lost 0 bases and J lost 0, with 15 bases in between. The CDR3 region has the DNA TGTGCCAGCAGCGTAGATCATGGGGGCCGGGTGAACACTGAAGCTTTCTTT. Translation: CASSVDHGGRVNTEAFF. Complete variable domain (other parts from reference TRBV9 and TRBJ1-1): DSGVTQTPKHLITATGQRVTLRCSPRSGDLSVYWYQQSLDQGLQFLIQYYNGEERAKGNILERFSAQQFPDLHSELNLSSLELGDSALYFCASSVDHGGRVNTEAFFGQGTRLTVV.

This rearrangement joins TRBV6-1 to TRBJ2-3; D call uncertain. Germline lookup yields CDR1 MNHNS and CDR2 SASEGT. The germline V and J ends were trimmed by 6 bases and 8 bases, with 9 bases remaining between them. This CDR3 has 11 residues. CDR3 sequence: CASSLYGTQYF. The CDR3 DNA reads as TGTGCCAGCAGCCTATATGGTACGCAGTATTTT.

The J gene is TRBJ1-1, the V gene TRBV29-1; tentatively, D is TRBD1 (6 bases). Germline-derived CDR1 and CDR2 are SQVTM and ANQGSEA. Trimming removed 2 bases from V and 2 bases from J, with 9 bases in between. CDR3 length: 13 amino acids. For the CDR3, the DNA is TGCAGCGTTGAACCGGACAGCAACACTGAAGCTTTCTTT. This translates into CSVEPDSNTEAFF.

This clone was seen a handful of times. CDR3 DNA: TGTGCCTGGACGGGACAGCAGAACACTGAAGCTTTCTTT. As protein: CAWTGQQNTEAFF. V and J are TRBV30 and TRBJ1-1; 7 positions agree with TRBD1. Losses at the gene ends were 4 bases for V and 1 base for J; bases not matched to a gene: 3. This CDR3 has 13 residues. Per germline, CDR1 GTSNPN and CDR2 SVGIG (reference sequence).

The gene calls are TRBV29-1 and TRBJ1-1; no clear D gene. The V and J ends lost 0 bases and 1 base respectively, with 12 bases between them. The germline gives CDR1 SQVTM, CDR2 ANQGSEA. CDR3 length: 15 amino acids. The CDR3 DNA reads TGCAGCGTTGAAGAATTTGGCAGATCGAACACTGAAGCTTTCTTT. Amino acids: CSVEEFGRSNTEAFF.

The genes are TRBV19 and TRBJ1-1, with a possible D match to TRBD1 (5 bases). The CDR3 totals 15 residues. CDR1 is LNHDA and CDR2 is SQIVND in the germline V gene (reference sequence). V lost 3 bases and J lost 3, with 14 bases in between. The CDR3 DNA follows: TGTGCCAGTAGTATCACCCAAGGACAAGACACTGAAGCTTTCTTT. It codes for CASSITQGQDTEAFF.

The rearrangement uses TRBV5-5 and TRBJ1-1; maybe TRBD1 (5 bases). Per germline, CDR1 SGHKS and CDR2 YYEKEE (reference sequence). The CDR3 sequence is 14 residues long. Trimming stripped 1 base from V and 3 bases from J, with 10 bases between. CDR3 nucleotides: TGTGCCAGCAGCTTGCAGGGACTAGACACTGAAGCTTTCTTT. Encoded protein: CASSLQGLDTEAFF.

This chain joins TRBV19 and TRBJ1-2; the D is unclear. The CDR3 totals 14 residues. CDR1 and CDR2 from the germline V gene are LNHDA and SQIVND (reference sequence). The V gene lost 4 bases and the J gene lost 4 bases, with 13 bases spanning the gap. CDR3 bases: TGTGCCAGTAGTAGGAGGGAGTCTTTCTATGGCTACACCTTC. Its protein product is CASSRRESFYGYTF.

V gene TRBV4-1 combines with J gene TRBJ2-7, with 10 positions matching TRBD1. CDR1 and CDR2 from the germline V gene are MGHRA and YSYEKL. With 6 bases clipped from V and 5 bases from J, the junction kept 10 bases outside the gene matches. The CDR3 totals 15 residues. This CDR3 is CASSRPMDRGDEQYF. The CDR3 bases are TGCGCCAGCAGTCGCCCTATGGACAGGGGGGACGAGCAGTACTTC.

V usage is TRBV6-1 and J usage is TRBJ2-3; a weak D match, TRBD1 (6 bases). The CDR3 has 12 residues. V was clipped by 6 bases and J by 6 bases, with 10 bases between them. Germline CDR1 MNHNS, CDR2 SASEGT. This chain's CDR3 is CASRQGRDTQYF. CDR3 in DNA: TGTGCCAGCAGACAGGGTCGGGATACGCAGTATTTT.

This chain joins TRBV5-1 and TRBJ2-7, with TRBD1 identical over 8 bases. Germline CDR1 SGHRS, CDR2 YFSETQ. The CDR3 is 15 amino acids. Germline trimming cut 0 bases from V and 3 bases from J; bases unmatched to any gene: 5. DNA for the CDR3: TGCGCCAGCAGCTTGGGGGCAGGGGGCGTCTACGAGCAGTACTTC. Amino acid sequence: CASSLGAGGVYEQYF.

This chain connects TRBV19 to TRBJ1-1, with 9 positions matching TRBD1. Germline V CDR1 and CDR2: LNHDA, SQIVND (reference sequence). The J segment lost 5 bases and the V segment lost 6 bases, leaving 7 bases of the junction unmatched. CDR3 length: 14 amino acids. The CDR3 loop reads CASRTYRGRTEAFF. The CDR3 region has the DNA TGTGCCAGTAGGACATACAGGGGGCGAACTGAAGCTTTCTTT. The entire variable domain, with the rest obtained from reference TRBV19 and TRBJ1-1, is as follows: DGGITQSPKYLFRKEGQNVTLSCEQNLNHDAMYWYRQDPGQGLRLIYYSQIVNDFQKGDIAEGYSVSREKKESFPLTVTSAQKNPTAFYLCASRTYRGRTEAFFGQGTRLTVV.

This chain uses TRBV5-1 with TRBJ1-4; D call uncertain. Germline V gene lookup returns CDR1 SGHRS and CDR2 YFSETQ. Trimming took 1 base from V and 0 from J, leaving 10 bases between them. The CDR3 totals 16 residues. CDR3 DNA sequence: TGCGCCAGCAGCTTGACCGGAGGTCCAACTAATGAAAAACTGTTTTTT. It codes for CASSLTGGPTNEKLFF.

This CDR3 reads CASSRGTGAVYEQYF. The CDR3 DNA follows: TGTGCCAGCAGCCGTGGGACAGGGGCTGTTTACGAGCAGTACTTC. V is TRBV11-1 and J is TRBJ2-7, with TRBD1 matching 10 bases. The CDR3 totals 15 residues. Germline V lookup: CDR1 SGHAT, CDR2 FQDESV (reference sequence). V trimming: 5 bases; J trimming: 4 bases; junction bases outside the gene matches: 8.